What follows are 32 T cell receptor beta chains derived from one specimen sequenced in a study of T-cell memory formation after mild COVID-19. TCRdb re-called the 5' RACE reads with MiXCR, one entry per CDR3 protein. The data show approximately 190,000 distinct CDR3 sequences, about 17% seen once. Material: PBMCs or a T cell subset sorted from them (not recorded which). These TCRs come from an adult woman who had mild COVID-19 (a few samples of this study predate the infection). Cell type and time point are not known.

The chain carries TRBV7-2 and TRBJ2-1; 8 bases line up with TRBD2. The germline V gene encodes CDR1 SGHTA and CDR2 FQGNSA. With V trimmed by 2 bases and J by 6 bases, 6 bases remained unmatched. The CDR3 is made up of 15 amino acids. The CDR3 nucleotides are TGTGCCAGCAGCTTACCGGGAGGGCCGACCAATGAGCAGTTCTTC. It encodes CASSLPGGPTNEQFF.

Ten or more counts support this clonotype. This chain links TRBV18 with TRBJ1-1; D is unclear. The CDR3 is 14 amino acids. The V and J ends lost 1 base and 1 base respectively, with 7 bases between them. Germline V gene lookup returns CDR1 KGHSH and CDR2 LQKENI. The CDR3 DNA reads as TGTGCCAGCTCACCACACCCACAGAACACTGAAGCTTTCTTT. This sequence encodes CASSPHPQNTEAFF.

The chain is built from TRBV7-9 and TRBJ2-5; maybe TRBD1 (6 bases). The CDR3 is 14 amino acids. In germline, CDR1 is SEHNR, CDR2 FQNEAQ (reference sequence). Trimming removed 3 bases from V and 5 bases from J, with 13 bases in between. CDR3 in DNA: TGTGCCAGCAGCTTGGTAGGGACAACGGAGACCCAGTACTTC. Amino acid sequence: CASSLVGTTETQYF.

Only a few counts were recorded for this clonotype. V and J are TRBV20-1 and TRBJ2-5; possible D gene TRBD1, 6 bases. This CDR3 region has 13 residues. Germline CDR1 reads DFQATT; CDR2 reads SNEGSKA (reference sequence). Trimming cost V 5 bases and J 1 base, with 11 bases left between them. CDR3 sequence: CSAHTDSQETQYF. The CDR3 DNA reads as TGCAGTGCTCATACGGACAGCCAAGAGACCCAGTACTTC.

The rearrangement joins TRBV15 to TRBJ2-3; D unresolved. V shed 1 base and J shed 4 bases, with 12 bases lying between them. The CDR3 totals 15 residues. Germline V CDR1 and CDR2: LNHNV, YYDKDF (reference sequence). CDR3 nucleotides: TGTGCCACCAGCAGAGTTAGCAGCCGGTCAGATACGCAGTATTTT. Amino acids: CATSRVSSRSDTQYF.

The chain recombines TRBV9 with TRBJ1-1, with D possibly TRBD1 on 6 matching bases. This CDR3 has 15 amino acids. The germline V gene has CDR1 SGDLS and CDR2 YYNGEE. The ends were cut back, 4 bases at V and 4 bases at J, with 17 bases in the middle. CDR3 region: CASSPRGRGSTEAFF. The CDR3 DNA sequence: TGTGCCAGCAGCCCCCGGGGGAGGGGGAGCACTGAAGCTTTCTTT.

This clonotype was counted between two and nine times. The chain recombines TRBV5-5 with TRBJ2-3; 7 positions agree with TRBD1. This CDR3 is 16 amino acids long. V lost 4 bases to trimming and J lost 3 bases; unmatched junction nucleotides: 11. Germline V gene sequence: CDR1 SGHKS, CDR2 YYEKEE (reference sequence). This CDR3 is CASSPTRTGRTDTQYF. CDR3 nucleotides: TGTGCCAGCAGCCCAACACGGACAGGACGGACAGATACGCAGTATTTT. Variable domain in full (rest from reference TRBV5-5 and TRBJ2-3): DAGVTQSPTHLIKTRGQQVTLRCSPISGHKSVSWYQQVLGQGPQFIFQYYEKEERGRGNFPDRFSARQFPNYSSELNVNALLLGDSALYLCASSPTRTGRTDTQYFGPGTRLTVL.

CDR3 region: CSVGSAGVGETQYF. CDR3 sequence (DNA): TGCAGCGTTGGATCGGCGGGAGTCGGAGAGACCCAGTACTTC. The chain is built from TRBV29-1 and TRBJ2-5; 7 bases are shared with TRBD2. V lost 4 bases, J lost 4 bases, and 9 bases stayed unmatched. Germline V gene data show CDR1 as SQVTM and CDR2 as ANQGSEA. The CDR3 is 14 residues long.

This clonotype was seen only a few times. The chain carries TRBV6-2 or TRBV6-3 and TRBJ1-1; 8 positions match TRBD1. CDR3 length: 15 amino acids. Looked up from germline, CDR1 is MNHEY and CDR2 is SVGEGT. Germline trimming cut 6 bases from V and 2 bases from J; bases unmatched to any gene: 8. The CDR3 nucleotides are TGTGCCAGCAGGTTGGACAGGGCCCCCAACACTGAAGCTTTCTTT. Translated, it gives CASRLDRAPNTEAFF.

This clonotype has at least ten counts. The chain carries TRBV3-1 and TRBJ2-4; the match to TRBD2 covers 7 bases. Germline loops: CDR1 LGHDT, CDR2 YNNKEL (reference sequence). There are 16 residues in the CDR3. V was clipped by 4 bases and J by 0 bases; unmatched bases: 6. In DNA form, the CDR3 reads TGTGCCAGCAGCCTCCAAGGCGGGGGAGCCAAAAACATTCAGTACTTC. Translation: CASSLQGGGAKNIQYF.

The chain uses TRBV6-5 and TRBJ2-1, with D unclear. Germline loops: CDR1 MNHEY, CDR2 SVGAGI. Between the trimmed V and J ends, which lost 2 bases and 3 bases, there was a span of 11 bases. The CDR3 covers 15 residues. DNA for the CDR3: TGTGCCAGCAGTTACGCTAGGATCAGCTACAATGAGCAGTTCTTC. Residues: CASSYARISYNEQFF.

The chain combines TRBV7-6 with TRBJ2-5; 10 bases map to TRBD2. CDR1 SGHVS and CDR2 FNYEAQ come from the germline V gene. This CDR3 has 15 residues. V shed 5 bases and J 5 bases; nucleotides not matched to a gene: 8. In DNA form, the CDR3 reads TGTGCCAGCAGCCCAGCTAGCGGGGGTGCGGAGACCCAGTACTTC. Residues: CASSPASGGAETQYF.

The chain is built from TRBV10-1 and TRBJ2-7, with TRBD1 as a possible D gene (5 bases). Germline lookup yields CDR1 WNHNN and CDR2 SYGVQD (reference sequence). The CDR3 is made up of 17 amino acids. V lost 3 bases and J lost 2, with 20 bases in between. The CDR3 spells CASSDPLGATPAYEQYF. The CDR3 nucleotides are TGCGCCAGCAGTGATCCCCTAGGGGCTACGCCGGCCTACGAGCAGTACTTC.

This chain joins TRBV6-1 and TRBJ2-3; TRBD2 agrees at 9 bases. The trim removed 6 bases at V and 1 base at J, leaving 5 bases unmatched. Germline lookup yields CDR1 MNHNS and CDR2 SASEGT. The CDR3 spans 15 residues. The CDR3 DNA reads TGTGCCAGCAGATTAGCGGGAGCTCGCACAGATACGCAGTATTTT. As protein: CASRLAGARTDTQYF.

This rearrangement joins TRBV18 to TRBJ1-6; D is ambiguous. The V gene's germline CDR1 is KGHSH and CDR2 LQKENI. V lost 3 bases and J 6 bases, leaving 6 bases between the germline ends. The CDR3 is 13 amino acids. This CDR3 reads CASSPGRNSPLHF. CDR3 bases: TGTGCCAGCTCACCGGGCCGTAATTCACCCCTCCACTTT.

In this sample, this clonotype turned up a few times. This rearrangement joins TRBV25-1 to TRBJ2-1, with D tentatively TRBD1 (8 bases). CDR3 length: 16 residues. The germline V gene encodes CDR1 MGHDK and CDR2 SYGVNS. V was cut by 8 bases and J by 5 bases, with 22 bases left in between. The CDR3 loop is CASAHTGGEGNNEQFF. Written as DNA, the CDR3 is TGTGCCAGCGCCCATACAGGGGGGGAGGGCAACAATGAGCAGTTCTTC.

The chain has TRBV6-5 and TRBJ2-1, with a weak D call TRBD2 (9 bases). Trimming cost V 6 bases and J 11 bases, with 23 bases left between them. In germline, CDR1 is MNHEY, CDR2 SVGAGI. The CDR3 contains 15 residues. This CDR3 reads CASSRAGGQGMKQFF. The DNA for the CDR3 is TGTGCCAGCAGCAGAGCGGGAGGACAGGGTATGAAGCAGTTCTTC.

This sequence joins TRBV29-1 and TRBJ2-1; the match to TRBD2 covers 8 bases. With 4 bases clipped from V and 6 bases from J, the junction kept 11 bases outside the gene matches. The CDR3 is made up of 15 amino acids. CDR1 is SQVTM and CDR2 is ANQGSEA in the germline V gene. CDR3 amino acids: CSVAPLAGGLNEQFF. CDR3 in DNA: TGCAGCGTTGCCCCCCTCGCGGGAGGTCTCAATGAGCAGTTCTTC.

The chain joins TRBV3-1 to TRBJ2-1; D possibly corresponds to TRBD2 (5 bases). CDR3 length: 14 amino acids. Germline CDR1 and CDR2: LGHDT and YNNKEL (reference sequence). The V and J ends lost 5 bases and 4 bases respectively, with 12 bases between them. CDR3 coding DNA: TGTGCCAGCAGCTACTACGGGGAGTACAATGAGCAGTTCTTC. This gives the protein CASSYYGEYNEQFF.

The table lists this clonotype with a few counts. In nucleotides, the CDR3 is TGTGCCAGCAGCTTAGTAGGTCGGTACGAGCAGTACTTC. Protein: CASSLVGRYEQYF. J is TRBJ2-7 and V is TRBV7-9; D is uncertain. The CDR3 has 13 amino acids. Trimming took 1 base from V and 4 from J, leaving 8 bases between them. The germline gives CDR1 SEHNR, CDR2 FQNEAQ (reference sequence).

The V gene is TRBV29-1, the J gene TRBJ2-7; D not certain. The CDR3 length is 10 residues. From germline, CDR1 is SQVTM and CDR2 ANQGSEA. Deletions cut 2 bases from V and 5 bases from J, with 4 bases between. CDR3 bases: TGCAGCGTTGAATTGGACGAGCAGTACTTC. The encoded protein is CSVELDEQYF.

This clonotype was detected once. J is TRBJ2-1 and V is TRBV11-2; D is undetermined. The CDR3 consists of 11 residues. CDR1 is SGHAT, CDR2 FQNNGV, per germline. The germline V and J ends were trimmed by 3 bases and 15 bases, with 12 bases remaining between them. The CDR3 DNA sequence: TGTGCCAGCAGCTTGTTGGGCCGGGTGTTCTTC. Translated: CASSLLGRVFF. Drawing the rest from reference TRBV11-2 and TRBJ2-1, the complete variable domain is EAGVAQSPRYKIIEKRQSVAFWCNPISGHATLYWYQQILGQGPKLLIQFQNNGVVDDSQLPKDRFSAERLKGVDSTLKIQPAKLEDSAVYLCASSLLGRVFFGPGTRLTVL.

This clonotype was counted ten times or more. V and J are TRBV11-3 and TRBJ2-1; D call uncertain. CDR3 length: 16 amino acids. Germline CDR1 is SGHNT and CDR2 is YENEEA. V gave up 1 base and J gave up 3 bases, with 13 bases separating them. CDR3 residues: CASSLAGHGLYNEQFF. The DNA of the CDR3 is TGTGCCAGCAGCTTAGCCGGGCACGGCCTCTACAATGAGCAGTTCTTC.

The table lists this clonotype with many counts. V gene TRBV6-6 combines with J gene TRBJ2-1, with D possibly TRBD2 on 5 matching bases. The V end lost 5 bases, the J end lost 7 bases, and 18 bases lay between the germline ends. Germline V CDR1 and CDR2: MNHNY, SVGAGI (reference sequence). This CDR3 is 15 amino acids long. The CDR3 nucleotides read TGTGCCAGCAGTACCGCCCTAGCATACGATAATGAGCAGTTCTTC. It is translated as CASSTALAYDNEQFF.

The sample holds a few counts of this clonotype. The rearrangement joins TRBV4-3 to TRBJ1-2, with D possibly being TRBD1 (5 bases). Germline assignment: CDR1 LGHNA and CDR2 YSLEER. This CDR3 has 16 residues. V gave up 0 bases and J gave up 0 bases, with 11 bases separating them. As DNA, the CDR3 is TGCGCCAGCAGCCAAGATCCAGGGAGGGCTAACTATGGCTACACCTTC. Translated: CASSQDPGRANYGYTF.

The chain is built from TRBV11-3 and TRBJ1-6; D may be TRBD1 (6 bases). The V end was cut by 6 bases, the J end by 5 bases, with 11 bases between. Germline V gene lookup returns CDR1 SGHNT and CDR2 YENEEA. The CDR3 runs 14 residues. The DNA for the CDR3 is TGTGCCAGCAGTGGGGGCAGGAATAATTCACCCCTCCACTTT. Amino acid sequence: CASSGGRNNSPLHF.

The gene calls are TRBV6-2 or TRBV6-3 and TRBJ2-4; 12 positions match TRBD2. This CDR3 is 18 amino acids long. Germline V gene sequence: CDR1 MNHEY, CDR2 SVGEGT. J was trimmed by 8 bases and V by 5 bases; bases with no gene match: 16. The CDR3 loop is CASSPTGRLAGVIDIQYF. CDR3 sequence (DNA): TGTGCCAGCAGTCCTACAGGCCGACTAGCGGGGGTTATAGACATTCAGTACTTC.

The gene calls are TRBV4-1 and TRBJ2-3; D is unresolved. V lost 4 bases, J lost 0 bases, and 11 bases lay in between. The CDR3 runs 15 residues. Germline-derived CDR1 and CDR2 are MGHRA and YSYEKL. In DNA, the CDR3 is TGCGCCAGCAGCCCAGGAAGCCCTAGCACAGATACGCAGTATTTT. Translating gives CASSPGSPSTDTQYF.

CDR3 amino acids: CASSQIGGSTEAFF. CDR3 in DNA: TGTGCCAGCAGCCAAATCGGAGGGTCCACTGAAGCTTTCTTT. The gene calls are TRBV9 and TRBJ1-1; the D is unclear. Germline assignment: CDR1 SGDLS and CDR2 YYNGEE. The ends were cut back, 4 bases at V and 4 bases at J, with 14 bases in the middle. This CDR3 has 14 residues.

V is TRBV4-2 and J is TRBJ2-5; D call uncertain. Deletions cut 0 bases from V and 5 bases from J, with 13 bases between. Germline V gives CDR1 LGHNA, CDR2 YNFKEQ. The CDR3 runs to 15 residues. Here the CDR3 DNA reads TGTGCCAGCAGCCAAGATGGGCTTTTAGGGGAGACCCAGTACTTC. Amino acid sequence: CASSQDGLLGETQYF.

This sequence joins TRBV20-1 and TRBJ1-1; 9 bases are a match to TRBD1. The CDR3 runs 13 residues. Germline V gene lookup returns CDR1 DFQATT and CDR2 SNEGSKA (reference sequence). CDR3 loop: CPPGQGLNTEAFF. The CDR3 region has the DNA TGCCCACCGGGACAGGGACTGAACACTGAAGCTTTCTTT.

This clonotype was seen more than once but under ten times. The rearrangement joins TRBV7-9 to TRBJ2-7, with TRBD2 matching 8 bases. CDR3 length: 14 amino acids. The germline CDR1 and CDR2 sequences are SEHNR and FQNEAQ (reference sequence). The ends lost 1 base at V and 6 bases at J; junction bases unmatched: 5. The CDR3 reads CASSLDGRAAEQYF. CDR3 coding DNA: TGTGCCAGCAGCTTAGACGGGAGGGCGGCCGAGCAGTACTTC.